In its sample, the clone carrying this T cell receptor (beta chain) was seen a few times. The antigen is not known. The sample is drawn from a study of response to subunit inactivated influenza vaccine. Findings and caveats of the study: Each seasonal influenza vaccination, the authors suggested, recruits few new T cells.

CDR1 SGDLS and CDR2 YYNGEE come from the germline V gene. This CDR3 is built from 13 residues. V lost 4 bases and J 2 bases, leaving 10 bases between the germline ends. TCRdb ran MiXCR on the RT-PCR reads and lists one entry per CDR3 protein. The sample contains more than 700,000 distinct CDR3 sequences, less than 25% of which appear only once. This TCR was sampled from a man aged 50 to 59 who received an inactivated influenza vaccine. The genes are TRBV9 and TRBJ2-7; TRBD2 might be the D (6 bases). The sequences come from PBMCs from blood, collected approximately 5 days after vaccination. The CDR3 reads CASSPSAAYEQYF. DNA for the CDR3: TGTGCCAGCAGCCCTAGCGCGGCCTACGAGCAGTACTTC.